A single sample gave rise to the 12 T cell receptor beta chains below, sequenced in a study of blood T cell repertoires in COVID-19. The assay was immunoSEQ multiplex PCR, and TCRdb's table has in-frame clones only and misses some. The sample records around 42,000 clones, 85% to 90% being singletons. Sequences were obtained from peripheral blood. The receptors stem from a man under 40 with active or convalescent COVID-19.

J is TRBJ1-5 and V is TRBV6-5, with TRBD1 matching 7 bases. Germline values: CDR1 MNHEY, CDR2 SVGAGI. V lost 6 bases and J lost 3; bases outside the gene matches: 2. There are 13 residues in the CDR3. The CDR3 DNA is TGTGCCAGCAGCGACAGGGACAATCAGCCCCAGCATTTT. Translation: CASSDRDNQPQHF.

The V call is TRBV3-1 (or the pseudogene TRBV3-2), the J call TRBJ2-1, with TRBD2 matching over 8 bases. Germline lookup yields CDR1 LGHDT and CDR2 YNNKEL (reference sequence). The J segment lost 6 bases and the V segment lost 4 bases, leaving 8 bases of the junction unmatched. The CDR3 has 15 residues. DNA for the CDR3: TGTGCCAGCAGCCCCCCGGGACTAGTGAGCAATGAGCAGTTCTTC. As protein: CASSPPGLVSNEQFF.

DNA for the CDR3: TGTGCCAGCAGCTTCGACGCACGGGGTGGCTACACCTTC. Encoded protein: CASSFDARGGYTF. This chain uses TRBV5-8 with TRBJ1-2, with no clear D. Trimming stripped 2 bases from V and 7 bases from J, with 12 bases between. The germline V gene encodes CDR1 SGHTS and CDR2 YDEGEE. The CDR3 extends over 13 amino acids.

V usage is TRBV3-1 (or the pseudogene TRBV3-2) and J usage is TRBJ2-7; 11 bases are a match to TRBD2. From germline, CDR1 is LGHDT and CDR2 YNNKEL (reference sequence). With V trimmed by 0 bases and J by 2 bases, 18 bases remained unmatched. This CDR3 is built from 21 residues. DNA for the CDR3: TGTGCCAGCAGCCAAGATGTGGTCCCTAGCGGGAGGCCCCCTGGAACCTACGAGCAGTACGTC. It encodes CASSQDVVPSGRPPGTYEQYV.

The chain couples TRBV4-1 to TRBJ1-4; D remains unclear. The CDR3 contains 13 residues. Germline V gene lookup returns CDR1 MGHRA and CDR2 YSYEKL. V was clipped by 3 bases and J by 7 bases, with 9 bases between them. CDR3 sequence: CASSQFRGEKLFF. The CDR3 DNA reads TGCGCCAGCAGCCAGTTCCGAGGTGAAAAACTGTTTTTT.

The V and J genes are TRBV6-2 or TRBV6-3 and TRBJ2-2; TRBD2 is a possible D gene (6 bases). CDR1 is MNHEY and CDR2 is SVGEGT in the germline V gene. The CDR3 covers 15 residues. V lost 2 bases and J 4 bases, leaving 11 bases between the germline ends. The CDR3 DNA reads TGTGCCAGCAGTTACGGCGGGGTCGGCACCGGGGAGCTGTTTTTT. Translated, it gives CASSYGGVGTGELFF.

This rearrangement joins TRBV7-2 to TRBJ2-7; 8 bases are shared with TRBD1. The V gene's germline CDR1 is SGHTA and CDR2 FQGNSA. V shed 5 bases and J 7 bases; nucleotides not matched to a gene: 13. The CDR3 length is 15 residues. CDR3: CASSPRQGSLIEQYF. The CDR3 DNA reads TGTGCCAGCAGCCCTAGACAGGGGTCCCTCATTGAGCAGTACTTC.

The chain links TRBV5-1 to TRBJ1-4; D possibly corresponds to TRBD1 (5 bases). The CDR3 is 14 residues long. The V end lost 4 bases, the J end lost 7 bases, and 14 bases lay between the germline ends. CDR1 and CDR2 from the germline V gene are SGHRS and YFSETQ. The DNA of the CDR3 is TGCGCCAGCAGCCTGCAGGGATTCGGTGAAAAACTGTTTTTT. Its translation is CASSLQGFGEKLFF.

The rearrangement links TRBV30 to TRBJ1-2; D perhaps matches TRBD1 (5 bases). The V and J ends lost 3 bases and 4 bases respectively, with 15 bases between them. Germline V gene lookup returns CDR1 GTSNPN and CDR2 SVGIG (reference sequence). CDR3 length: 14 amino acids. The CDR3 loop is CAWRGWGVLYGYTF. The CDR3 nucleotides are TGTGCCTGGAGGGGTTGGGGGGTCCTCTATGGCTACACCTTC. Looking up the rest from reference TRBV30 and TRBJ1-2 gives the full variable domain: SQTIHQWPATLVQPVGSPLSLECTVEGTSNPNLYWYRQAAGRGLQLLFYSVGIGQISSEVPQNLSASRPQDRQFILSSKKLLLSDSGFYLCAWRGWGVLYGYTFGSGTRLTVV.

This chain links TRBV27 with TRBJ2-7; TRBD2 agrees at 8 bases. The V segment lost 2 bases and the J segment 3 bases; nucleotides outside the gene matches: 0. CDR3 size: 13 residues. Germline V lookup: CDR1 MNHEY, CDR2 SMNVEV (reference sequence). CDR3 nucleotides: TGTGCCAGCAGTTTAGGGACTAGCTACGAGCAGTACTTC. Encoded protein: CASSLGTSYEQYF.

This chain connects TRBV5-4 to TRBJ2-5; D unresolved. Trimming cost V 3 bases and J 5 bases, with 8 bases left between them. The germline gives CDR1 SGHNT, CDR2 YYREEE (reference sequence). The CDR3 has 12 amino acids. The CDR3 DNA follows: TGTGCCAGCAGCTCGAACGGGGAGACCCAGTACTTC. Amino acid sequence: CASSSNGETQYF.

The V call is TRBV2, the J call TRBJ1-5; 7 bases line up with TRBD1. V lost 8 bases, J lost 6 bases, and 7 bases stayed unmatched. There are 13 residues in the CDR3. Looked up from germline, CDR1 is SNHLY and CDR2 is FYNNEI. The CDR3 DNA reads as TGTGCCAGCCTTCAGGGGGTAGGTCAGCCCCAGCATTTT. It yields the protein CASLQGVGQPQHF.